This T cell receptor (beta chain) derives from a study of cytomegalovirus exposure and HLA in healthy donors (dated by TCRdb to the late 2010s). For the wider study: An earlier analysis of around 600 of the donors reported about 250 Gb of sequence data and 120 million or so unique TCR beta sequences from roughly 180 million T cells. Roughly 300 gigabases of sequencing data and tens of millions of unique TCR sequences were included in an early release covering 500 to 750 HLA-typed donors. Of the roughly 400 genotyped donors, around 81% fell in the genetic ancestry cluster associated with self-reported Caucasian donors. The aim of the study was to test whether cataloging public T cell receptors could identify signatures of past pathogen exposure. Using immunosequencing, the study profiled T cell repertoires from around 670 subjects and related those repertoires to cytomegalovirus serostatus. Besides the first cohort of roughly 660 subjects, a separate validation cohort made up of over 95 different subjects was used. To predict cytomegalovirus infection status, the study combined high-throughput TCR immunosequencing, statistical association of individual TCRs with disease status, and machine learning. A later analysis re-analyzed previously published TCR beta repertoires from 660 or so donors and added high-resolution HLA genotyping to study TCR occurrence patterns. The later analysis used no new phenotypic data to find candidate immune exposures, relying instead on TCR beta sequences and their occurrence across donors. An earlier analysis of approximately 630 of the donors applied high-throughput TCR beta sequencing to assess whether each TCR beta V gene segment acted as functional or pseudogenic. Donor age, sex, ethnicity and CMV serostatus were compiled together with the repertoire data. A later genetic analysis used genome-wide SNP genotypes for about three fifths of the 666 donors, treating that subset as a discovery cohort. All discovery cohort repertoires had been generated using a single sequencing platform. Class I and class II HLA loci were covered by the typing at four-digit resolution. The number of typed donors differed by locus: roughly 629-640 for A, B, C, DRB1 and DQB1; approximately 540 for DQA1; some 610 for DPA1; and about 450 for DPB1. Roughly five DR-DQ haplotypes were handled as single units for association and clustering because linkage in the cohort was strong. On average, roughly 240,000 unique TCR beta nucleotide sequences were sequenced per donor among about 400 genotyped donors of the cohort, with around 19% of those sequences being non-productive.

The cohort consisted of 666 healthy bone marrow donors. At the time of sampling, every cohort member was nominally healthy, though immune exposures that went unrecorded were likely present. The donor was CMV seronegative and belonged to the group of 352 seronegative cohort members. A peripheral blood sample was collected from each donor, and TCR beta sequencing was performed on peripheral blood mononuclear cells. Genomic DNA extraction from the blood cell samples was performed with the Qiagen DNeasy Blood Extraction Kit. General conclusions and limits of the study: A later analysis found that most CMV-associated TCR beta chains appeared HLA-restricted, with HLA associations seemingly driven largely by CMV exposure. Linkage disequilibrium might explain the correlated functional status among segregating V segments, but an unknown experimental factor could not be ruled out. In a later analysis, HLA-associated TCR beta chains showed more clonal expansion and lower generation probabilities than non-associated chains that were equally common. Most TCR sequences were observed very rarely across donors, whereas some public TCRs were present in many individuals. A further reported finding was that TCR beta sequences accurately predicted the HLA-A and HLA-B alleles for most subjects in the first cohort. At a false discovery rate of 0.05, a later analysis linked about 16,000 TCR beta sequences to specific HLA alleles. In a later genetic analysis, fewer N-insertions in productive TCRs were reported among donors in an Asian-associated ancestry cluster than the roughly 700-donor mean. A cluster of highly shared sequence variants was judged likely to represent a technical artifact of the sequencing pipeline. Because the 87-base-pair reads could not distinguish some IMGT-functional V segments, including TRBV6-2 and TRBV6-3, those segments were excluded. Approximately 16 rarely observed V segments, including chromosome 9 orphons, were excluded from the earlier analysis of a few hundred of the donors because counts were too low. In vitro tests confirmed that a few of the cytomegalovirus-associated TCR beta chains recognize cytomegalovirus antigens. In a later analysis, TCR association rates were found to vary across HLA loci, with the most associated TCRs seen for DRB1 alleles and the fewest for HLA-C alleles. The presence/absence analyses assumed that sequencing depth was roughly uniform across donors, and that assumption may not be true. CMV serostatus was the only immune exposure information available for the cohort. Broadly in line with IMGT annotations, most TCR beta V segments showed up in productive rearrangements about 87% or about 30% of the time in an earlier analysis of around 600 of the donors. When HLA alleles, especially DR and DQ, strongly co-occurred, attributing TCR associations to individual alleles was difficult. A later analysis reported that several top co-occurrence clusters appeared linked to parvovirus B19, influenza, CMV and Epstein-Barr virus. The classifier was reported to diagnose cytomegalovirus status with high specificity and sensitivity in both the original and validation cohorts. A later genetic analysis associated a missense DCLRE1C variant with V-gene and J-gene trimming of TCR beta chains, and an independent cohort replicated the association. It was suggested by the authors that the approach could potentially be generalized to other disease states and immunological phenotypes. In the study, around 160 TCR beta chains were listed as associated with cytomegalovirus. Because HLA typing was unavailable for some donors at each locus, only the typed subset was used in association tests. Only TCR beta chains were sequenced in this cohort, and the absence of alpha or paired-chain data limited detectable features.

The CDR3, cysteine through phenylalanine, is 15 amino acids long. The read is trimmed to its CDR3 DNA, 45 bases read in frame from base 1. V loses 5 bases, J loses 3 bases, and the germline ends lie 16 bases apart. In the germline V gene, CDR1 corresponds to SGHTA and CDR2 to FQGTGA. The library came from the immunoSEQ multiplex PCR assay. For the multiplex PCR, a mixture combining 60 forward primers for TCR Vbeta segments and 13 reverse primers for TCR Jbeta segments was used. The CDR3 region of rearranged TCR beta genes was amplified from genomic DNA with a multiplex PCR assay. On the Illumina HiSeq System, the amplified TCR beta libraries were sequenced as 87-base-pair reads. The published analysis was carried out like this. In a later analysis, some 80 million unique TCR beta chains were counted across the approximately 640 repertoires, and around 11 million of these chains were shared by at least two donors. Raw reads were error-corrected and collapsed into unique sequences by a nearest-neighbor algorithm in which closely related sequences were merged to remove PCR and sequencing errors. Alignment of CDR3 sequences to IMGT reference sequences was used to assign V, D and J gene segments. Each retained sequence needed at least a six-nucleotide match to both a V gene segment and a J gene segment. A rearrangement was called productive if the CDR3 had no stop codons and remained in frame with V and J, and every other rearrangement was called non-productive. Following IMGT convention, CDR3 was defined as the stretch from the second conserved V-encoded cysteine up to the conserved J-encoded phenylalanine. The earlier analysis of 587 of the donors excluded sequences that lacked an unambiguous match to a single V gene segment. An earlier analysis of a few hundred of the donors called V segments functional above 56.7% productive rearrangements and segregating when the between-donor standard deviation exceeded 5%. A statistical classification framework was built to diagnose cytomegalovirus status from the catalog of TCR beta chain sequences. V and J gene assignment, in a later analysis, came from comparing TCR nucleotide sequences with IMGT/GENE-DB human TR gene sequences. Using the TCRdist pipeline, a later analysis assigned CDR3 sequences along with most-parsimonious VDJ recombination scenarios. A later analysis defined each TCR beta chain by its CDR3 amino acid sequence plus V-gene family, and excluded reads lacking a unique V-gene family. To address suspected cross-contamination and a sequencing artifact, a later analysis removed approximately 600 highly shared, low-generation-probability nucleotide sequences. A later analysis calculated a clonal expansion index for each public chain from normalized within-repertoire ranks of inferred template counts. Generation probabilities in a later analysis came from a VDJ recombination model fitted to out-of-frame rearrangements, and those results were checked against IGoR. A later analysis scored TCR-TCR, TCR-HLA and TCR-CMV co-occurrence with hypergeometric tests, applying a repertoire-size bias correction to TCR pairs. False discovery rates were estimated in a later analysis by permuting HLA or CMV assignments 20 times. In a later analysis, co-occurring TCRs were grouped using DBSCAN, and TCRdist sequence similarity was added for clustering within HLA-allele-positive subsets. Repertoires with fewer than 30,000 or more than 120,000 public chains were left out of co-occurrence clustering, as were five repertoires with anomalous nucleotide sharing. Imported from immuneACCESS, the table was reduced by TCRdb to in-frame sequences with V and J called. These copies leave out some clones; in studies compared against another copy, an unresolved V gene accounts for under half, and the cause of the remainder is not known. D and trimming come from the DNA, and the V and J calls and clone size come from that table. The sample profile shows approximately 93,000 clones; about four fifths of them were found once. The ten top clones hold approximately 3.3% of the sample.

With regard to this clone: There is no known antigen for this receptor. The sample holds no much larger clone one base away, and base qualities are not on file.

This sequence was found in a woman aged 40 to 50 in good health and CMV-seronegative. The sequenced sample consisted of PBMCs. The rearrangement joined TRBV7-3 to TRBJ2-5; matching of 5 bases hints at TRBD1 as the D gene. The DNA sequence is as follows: TGTGCCAGCAGCCCGGGTTGGGGCATGAAAGAGACCCAGTACTTC. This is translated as CASSPGWGMKETQYF.